These 18 T cell receptor beta chains share one sample of origin, sequenced in a study of early T cells in non-severe SARS-CoV-2 infection. A single record per CDR3 protein comes from TCRdb applying MiXCR to the 5' RACE reads. The data hold 75,000 to 100,000 distinct CDR3 sequences, with 16% observed a single time. Sequencing was carried out using whole blood. The source is an adult who was a healthcare worker with PCR-confirmed SARS-CoV-2 infection or an uninfected control (not recorded which).

The chain links TRBV7-2 to TRBJ2-7; TRBD1 matches at 8 bases. Trimming took 1 base from V and 3 from J; bases not matched to a gene: 8. Germline lookup yields CDR1 SGHTA and CDR2 FQGNSA. The CDR3 contains 16 residues. The CDR3 protein is CASSLDSGGLYYEQYF. For the CDR3, the DNA is TGTGCCAGCAGCTTAGATTCAGGGGGCCTTTACTACGAGCAGTACTTC.

The V gene is TRBV20-1, the J gene TRBJ2-1; D is perhaps TRBD2 (5 bases). V gave up 0 bases and J gave up 0 bases, with 15 bases separating them. CDR1 and CDR2 from the germline V gene are DFQATT and SNEGSKA (reference sequence). The CDR3 totals 17 residues. The CDR3 DNA is TGCAGTGCTAGAGATTCCCCCCGAGCGGTCTCCTACAATGAGCAGTTCTTC. The encoded protein is CSARDSPRAVSYNEQFF.

This clonotype was found a few times. The chain joins TRBV28 to TRBJ1-1; D is unresolved. The germline gives CDR1 MDHEN, CDR2 SYDVKM. CDR3 length: 12 residues. V lost 3 bases and J 5 bases, leaving 7 bases between the germline ends. The DNA for the CDR3 is TGTGCCAGCAGTTTGTTGAGGACTGAAGCTTTCTTT. Protein product: CASSLLRTEAFF.

The chain combines TRBV20-1 with TRBJ2-7; 8 bases align to TRBD2. V was pared by 2 bases and J by 2 bases, with 8 bases of the junction left unmatched. Looked up from germline, CDR1 is DFQATT and CDR2 is SNEGSKA (reference sequence). The CDR3 has 15 amino acids. In nucleotides, the CDR3 is TGCAGTGCTAGAATCCCTAGCGGGCGAGCCTACGAGCAGTACTTC. Its protein product is CSARIPSGRAYEQYF.

This clonotype was counted a few times. The rearrangement uses TRBV18 and TRBJ2-1; 11 nucleotides match TRBD2. Germline lookup yields CDR1 KGHSH and CDR2 LQKENI. With V trimmed by 3 bases and J by 6 bases, 10 bases remained unmatched. The CDR3 totals 17 residues. The CDR3 region has the DNA TGTGCCAGCTCACCTTTTGATAGCGGGGGGGCCTTCAATGAGCAGTTCTTC. Translated, it gives CASSPFDSGGAFNEQFF.

Many counts were recorded for this clonotype. This sequence joins TRBV7-6 and TRBJ2-3; 8 bases align to TRBD2. The CDR3 runs to 15 residues. The ends lost 6 bases at V and 2 bases at J; junction bases unmatched: 7. CDR1 SGHVS and CDR2 FNYEAQ come from the germline V gene. The CDR3 loop is CASRETSGNTDTQYF. Written as DNA, the CDR3 is TGTGCCAGCAGGGAAACTAGCGGAAACACAGATACGCAGTATTTT.

There are a few counts of this clonotype. V gene TRBV9 combines with J gene TRBJ2-3, with 7 bases aligning to TRBD2. After removal of 3 bases from V and 11 bases from J, the junction contained 12 bases not matched to a gene. CDR1 SGDLS and CDR2 YYNGEE come from the germline V gene. The CDR3 has 14 amino acids. Here the CDR3 reads CASSAVGRAGWQYF. CDR3 sequence (DNA): TGTGCCAGCAGCGCCGTAGGGAGGGCGGGGTGGCAGTATTTT.

This clonotype was counted many times. The chain links TRBV7-2 to TRBJ2-7; 10 bases match TRBD1. CDR1 SGHTA and CDR2 FQGNSA come from the germline V gene. V lost 3 bases, J lost 4 bases, and 3 bases stayed unmatched. The CDR3 loop spans 14 amino acids. Written as DNA, the CDR3 is TGTGCCAGCAGCTTGGGACAGGGGAAGTACGAGCAGTACTTC. It codes for CASSLGQGKYEQYF.

Here the CDR3 reads CASIPTSGSFREQFF. The CDR3, as DNA: TGTGCCAGTATCCCCACTAGCGGGAGTTTTCGGGAGCAGTTCTTC. The rearrangement uses TRBV19 and TRBJ2-1; 11 positions match TRBD2. This CDR3 comprises 15 residues. With V trimmed by 7 bases and J by 10 bases, 12 bases remained unmatched. The germline CDR1 and CDR2 sequences are LNHDA and SQIVND (reference sequence).

A few counts support this clonotype. The chain is built from TRBV7-9 and TRBJ2-3; 7 bases are shared with TRBD1. The CDR3 sequence is 15 residues long. The junction had 6 bases not matched to a gene; V was cut back by 4 bases and J by 2 bases. Germline V gene lookup returns CDR1 SEHNR and CDR2 FQNEAQ (reference sequence). CDR3 sequence: CASSSHRGITDTQYF. CDR3 DNA sequence: TGTGCCAGCAGCTCCCACAGGGGCATCACAGATACGCAGTATTTT. Based on the CDR3 plus reference TRBV7-9 and TRBJ2-3, the full variable domain is DTGVSQNPRHKITKRGQNVTFRCDPISEHNRLYWYRQTLGQGPEFLTYFQNEAQLEKSRLLSDRFSAERPKGSFSTLEIQRTEQGDSAMYLCASSSHRGITDTQYFGPGTRLTVL.

Ten or more counts support this clonotype. The chain recombines TRBV19 with TRBJ2-6; D gene uncertain. V lost 2 bases, J lost 2 bases, and 7 bases lay in between. Germline V gene lookup returns CDR1 LNHDA and CDR2 SQIVND (reference sequence). The CDR3 totals 15 residues. The CDR3 region is CASSIWGTGANVLTF. The CDR3 coding sequence is TGTGCCAGTAGTATATGGGGTACTGGGGCCAACGTCCTGACTTTC.

The J gene is TRBJ2-3, the V gene TRBV5-1; 10 bases line up with TRBD2. CDR3 length: 16 amino acids. The germline V gene has CDR1 SGHRS and CDR2 YFSETQ. V trimming: 2 bases; J trimming: 5 bases; junction bases outside the gene matches: 8. Here the CDR3 DNA reads TGCGCCAGCAGCTTTTTGGCTAGCGGGAGTGTAGATACGCAGTATTTT. Translating it yields CASSFLASGSVDTQYF. Combining the CDR3 with reference TRBV5-1 and TRBJ2-3 gives the whole variable domain KAGVTQTPRYLIKTRGQQVTLSCSPISGHRSVSWYQQTPGQGLQFLFEYFSETQRNKGNFPGRFSGRQFSNSRSEMNVSTLELGDSALYLCASSFLASGSVDTQYFGPGTRLTVL.

The chain has TRBV19 and TRBJ2-5; TRBD1 aligns across 7 bases. Germline V gene sequence: CDR1 LNHDA, CDR2 SQIVND (reference sequence). V lost 6 bases and J lost 2; bases outside the gene matches: 3. The length of the CDR3 is 13 residues. CDR3 in amino acids: CASSGRGQETQYF. The CDR3 nucleotides read TGTGCCAGTAGCGGCAGGGGGCAAGAGACCCAGTACTTC.

This clonotype has a handful of counts. This rearrangement joins TRBV20-1 to TRBJ1-4; 10 nucleotides line up with TRBD1. CDR1 is DFQATT, CDR2 SNEGSKA, per germline (reference sequence). Germline trimming cut 4 bases from V and 8 bases from J; bases unmatched to any gene: 7. This CDR3 is 14 amino acids long. In DNA, the CDR3 is TGCAGTGCTATTCGACAGGGGGCGCGCGAAAAACTGTTTTTT. Translation: CSAIRQGAREKLFF.

This chain connects TRBV20-1 to TRBJ2-2; maybe TRBD1 (6 bases). Germline CDR1 reads DFQATT; CDR2 reads SNEGSKA (reference sequence). Trimming took off 1 base at V and 7 bases at J, with 10 bases between the two ends. The length of the CDR3 is 13 residues. The CDR3 DNA sequence: TGCAGTGCTAGAGGCGAGACAGGCGGGGAGCTGTTTTTT. This translates into CSARGETGGELFF.

This clonotype was found a few times. The chain joins TRBV6-1 to TRBJ1-1; 7 nucleotides match TRBD1. The CDR3 covers 13 residues. Germline-derived CDR1 and CDR2 are MNHNS and SASEGT. The J segment lost 4 bases and the V segment lost 5 bases, leaving 4 bases of the junction unmatched. CDR3 residues: CASSQTGFTEAFF. DNA of the CDR3: TGTGCCAGCAGTCAGACAGGGTTCACTGAAGCTTTCTTT.

J is TRBJ2-5 and V is TRBV7-9, with 13 bases lining up with TRBD2. This CDR3 region has 15 residues. The V gene end was trimmed by 6 bases and the J gene end by 1 base; junction bases not matched to a gene: 2. Germline loops: CDR1 SEHNR, CDR2 FQNEAQ (reference sequence). CDR3 sequence: CASRGLAGFQETQYF. The DNA for the CDR3 is TGTGCCAGCAGGGGACTAGCGGGATTCCAAGAGACCCAGTACTTC.

This clonotype has a handful of counts. The J gene is TRBJ1-2, the V gene TRBV12-5, with D possibly TRBD1 on 6 matching bases. The CDR3 loop spans 16 amino acids. V was cut by 4 bases and J by 8 bases, with 23 bases left in between. Germline CDR1 is LGHNT and CDR2 is FRNRAP. The CDR3 region is CASGSPTLRQVAGYTF. CDR3 DNA sequence: TGTGCTAGTGGTTCCCCAACCCTTCGACAGGTTGCAGGCTACACCTTC.